Presented here are 27 T cell receptor beta chains from one specimen sequenced in a study of T-cell reconstitution after alpha-beta-depleted transplantation in children (dated by TCRdb to 2016 to 2017). The library was built by means of PCR. Sequenced using an Illumina HiSeq 2500. Molecular barcoding was employed in the preparation of TCR libraries, with unique molecular identifiers being used to normalize TCRbeta repertoire quantification. The public sequencing data were trimmed at Q25 with fastp and processed into clonotypes with MiXCR by TCRdb, which kept only in-frame beta chains. Rows merge per CDR3 protein into single entries with the most common DNA and genes. Across this sample there are around 960,000 distinct CDR3 sequences, with about 29% seen only once. The leading ten clones occupy approximately 30% of the sample. The treatment or condition label corresponds to: allogeneic hematopoietic cell transplantation with graft depleted of TCRalphabeta T cells and CD19 B cells.

Sequences were derived from PBMCs, mostly from graft donor cells, sampled 360 days after TCRalphabeta/CD19-depleted stem cell transplant. These receptors were taken from a boy under two years old who had a stem cell transplant for SCID, so the T cells may come from the graft donor.

This clonotype occurred many times. The rearrangement joins TRBV6-1 to TRBJ1-2; 9 bases are shared with TRBD1. The germline V gene encodes CDR1 MNHNS and CDR2 SASEGT. The CDR3 sequence is 14 residues long. The V gene end was trimmed by 5 bases and the J gene end by 0 bases; junction bases not matched to a gene: 1. CDR3 in DNA: TGTGCCAGCAGTCGGGACAGGGCTAACTATGGCTACACCTTC. Protein product: CASSRDRANYGYTF.

The chain uses TRBV15 and TRBJ2-5; 8 positions match TRBD1. The CDR3 has 14 amino acids. The germline gives CDR1 LNHNV, CDR2 YYDKDF (reference sequence). The V gene end was trimmed by 0 bases and the J gene end by 5 bases; junction bases not matched to a gene: 2. In DNA, the CDR3 is TGTGCCACCAGCAGAGATGACAGGGGCGAGACCCAGTACTTC. It codes for CATSRDDRGETQYF. The full variable domain, with the rest looked up from reference TRBV15 and TRBJ2-5, is DAMVIQNPRYQVTQFGKPVTLSCSQTLNHNVMYWYQQKSSQAPKLLFHYYDKDFNNEADTPDNFQSRRPNTSFCFLDIRSPGLGDTAMYLCATSRDDRGETQYFGPGTRLLVL.

This clonotype was seen more than once but under ten times. The chain links TRBV20-1 to TRBJ2-3, with D hard to call. CDR3 length: 15 amino acids. Germline CDR1 reads DFQATT; CDR2 reads SNEGSKA (reference sequence). V lost 5 bases and J 2 bases, leaving 17 bases between the germline ends. The CDR3 DNA sequence: TGCAGTGCTTCCACCCTAGGTGCGGTCACAGATACGCAGTATTTT. It is translated as CSASTLGAVTDTQYF.

V gene TRBV7-9 combines with J gene TRBJ2-5; weak D call: TRBD2 (5 bases). Germline V lookup: CDR1 SEHNR, CDR2 FQNEAQ (reference sequence). The CDR3 consists of 16 residues. Trimming shortened V by 0 bases and J by 4 bases, and 15 bases separated the two germline ends. The CDR3 loop is CASSLAPATGVETQYF. The CDR3 coding sequence is TGTGCCAGCAGCTTAGCCCCGGCCACCGGGGTAGAGACCCAGTACTTC.

In its sample, this clonotype was seen a few times. This chain uses TRBV4-2 with TRBJ2-1; maybe TRBD2 (6 bases). Trimming pared 0 bases from V and 12 bases from J, leaving 24 bases between. CDR1 LGHNA and CDR2 YNFKEQ come from the germline V gene. The CDR3 extends over 17 amino acids. The CDR3 here is CASSQDPHSGLPTGQFF. In DNA, the CDR3 is TGTGCCAGCAGCCAAGATCCCCACTCGGGACTCCCCACGGGGCAGTTCTTC.

This clonotype has ten or more counts. This rearrangement joins TRBV6-5 to TRBJ1-1; the match to TRBD1 covers 7 bases. The V gene end was trimmed by 6 bases and the J gene end by 1 base; junction bases not matched to a gene: 2. The CDR3 has 13 amino acids. Germline V gene lookup returns CDR1 MNHEY and CDR2 SVGAGI. The CDR3 protein is CASSYRGNTEAFF. As DNA, the CDR3 is TGTGCCAGCAGCTACAGGGGGAACACTGAAGCTTTCTTT.

This clonotype was seen more than once but under ten times. V usage is TRBV7-3 and J usage is TRBJ2-1, with D uncertain. The CDR3 length is 14 residues. Trimming took off 0 bases at V and 8 bases at J, with 11 bases between the two ends. CDR1 is SGHTA and CDR2 is FQGTGA in the germline V gene. The CDR3 loop reads CASSLTFNGHEQFF. For the CDR3, the DNA is TGTGCCAGCAGCTTAACGTTCAATGGGCATGAGCAGTTCTTC.

In its sample, this clonotype was seen many times. The chain employs TRBV3-1 and TRBJ2-3; D is unresolved. CDR3 length: 13 amino acids. With 5 bases removed from V and 2 bases from J, the gap between germline ends came to 8 bases. Germline V gene data show CDR1 as LGHDT and CDR2 as YNNKEL (reference sequence). CDR3 sequence: CASSKLSTDTQYF. The CDR3 nucleotides read TGTGCCAGCAGCAAATTGTCCACAGATACGCAGTATTTT.

This clonotype appeared many times. The V and J genes are TRBV29-1 and TRBJ2-3; 13 nucleotides align to TRBD2. From germline, CDR1 is SQVTM and CDR2 ANQGSEA. V lost 5 bases, J lost 2 bases, and 7 bases stayed unmatched. This CDR3 has 16 amino acids. In nucleotides, the CDR3 is TGCAGCGTTAACGGACTAGCGGGGGCGTTCACAGATACGCAGTATTTT. Its protein product is CSVNGLAGAFTDTQYF.

The chain uses TRBV20-1 and TRBJ1-3; 9 bases fit TRBD1. Trimming at V came to 5 bases and at J to 0 bases, leaving 5 bases not matched to a gene. This CDR3 spans 15 amino acids. The germline CDR1 and CDR2 sequences are DFQATT and SNEGSKA (reference sequence). CDR3 residues: CSASGQGSSGNTIYF. CDR3 bases: TGCAGTGCTTCCGGACAGGGGAGCTCTGGAAACACCATATATTTT.

This clonotype was seen only a few times. The rearrangement joins TRBV12-3 or TRBV12-4 to TRBJ1-1; D uncertain. This CDR3 is built from 13 residues. V was trimmed by 4 bases and J by 3 bases, leaving 9 bases between them. CDR3 loop: CASSSGSYTEAFF. The CDR3 DNA reads TGTGCCAGCAGTTCCGGGAGCTACACTGAAGCTTTCTTT.

This clonotype showed up just a few times. The chain is built from TRBV5-1 and TRBJ2-3, with D possibly TRBD1 on 6 matching bases. The V gene's germline CDR1 is SGHRS and CDR2 YFSETQ. Trimming cost V 3 bases and J 2 bases, with 16 bases left between them. The CDR3 extends over 16 amino acids. CDR3 in amino acids: CASSSQAGAPTDTQYF. CDR3 bases: TGCGCCAGCAGCTCTCAGGCAGGGGCCCCCACAGATACGCAGTATTTT.

This rearrangement joins TRBV4-1 to TRBJ2-3; 8 positions agree with TRBD1. Unmatched junction bases numbered 6, after V lost 0 bases and J lost 4 bases. The CDR3 is made up of 16 amino acids. Germline V gene data show CDR1 as MGHRA and CDR2 as YSYEKL. The CDR3 spells CASSQEWTGSSDTQYF. For the CDR3, the DNA is TGCGCCAGCAGCCAAGAGTGGACAGGGAGTTCAGATACGCAGTATTTT.

The genes are TRBV20-1 and TRBJ1-6; the match to TRBD1 covers 8 bases. The V gene's germline CDR1 is DFQATT and CDR2 SNEGSKA (reference sequence). The CDR3 covers 15 residues. Trimming removed 4 bases from V and 5 bases from J; junction bases left unmatched: 7. The CDR3 DNA reads as TGCAGTGCTACCCAGGGGGCTGGACATAATTCACCCCTCCACTTT. Amino acids: CSATQGAGHNSPLHF.

The chain is built from TRBV5-1 and TRBJ2-2; D gene unclear. V lost 6 bases and J lost 7, with 7 bases in between. CDR3 length: 11 residues. Germline CDR1 reads SGHRS; CDR2 reads YFSETQ. The CDR3 reads CASTLSGELFF. The CDR3 DNA reads TGCGCCAGCACTCTCAGCGGGGAGCTGTTTTTT.

The rearrangement uses TRBV7-2 and TRBJ2-1, with a weak D call TRBD2 (7 bases). CDR3 length: 15 residues. Trimming pared 5 bases from V and 9 bases from J, leaving 20 bases between. The germline V gene encodes CDR1 SGHTA and CDR2 FQGNSA. The CDR3 DNA is TGTGCCAGCAGCCCGATTGGGGGGGCCCGCATTGAGCAGTTCTTC. Translation: CASSPIGGARIEQFF.

The count of this clonotype is one. Germline and junction disagree at one end, which may indicate a read error. The chain carries TRBV20-1 and TRBJ1-3, with no clear D. The germline CDR1 and CDR2 sequences are DFQATT and SNEGSKA (reference sequence). The CDR3 is made up of 16 amino acids. The DNA of the CDR3 is TGCTGTGCTGGACGGCCTCCAAAGACCTCTGGAAACACCATATATTTT. Amino acid sequence: CCAGRPPKTSGNTIYF.

The chain couples TRBV10-3 to TRBJ2-7, with TRBD1 identical over 7 bases. In germline, CDR1 is ENHRY, CDR2 SYGVKD. This CDR3 is 16 amino acids long. Losses at the gene ends were 4 bases for V and 0 bases for J; bases not matched to a gene: 9. CDR3 loop: CAISGPGQTYSYEQYF. The CDR3 nucleotides read TGTGCCATCAGTGGGCCGGGACAGACTTACTCCTACGAGCAGTACTTC.

The genes are TRBV30 and TRBJ1-4; the D is unclear. The CDR3 contains 13 residues. With 5 bases removed from V and 3 bases from J, the gap between germline ends came to 10 bases. Germline V lookup: CDR1 GTSNPN, CDR2 SVGIG (reference sequence). CDR3 sequence: CAWAVIPNEKLFF. DNA of the CDR3: TGTGCCTGGGCGGTAATACCTAATGAAAAACTGTTTTTT. Complete variable domain (other parts from reference TRBV30 and TRBJ1-4): SQTIHQWPATLVQPVGSPLSLECTVEGTSNPNLYWYRQAAGRGLQLLFYSVGIGQISSEVPQNLSASRPQDRQFILSSKKLLLSDSGFYLCAWAVIPNEKLFFGSGTQLSVL.

This chain uses TRBV12-3 or TRBV12-4 with TRBJ2-3; no clear D. This CDR3 has 15 residues. The V end was cut by 3 bases, the J end by 1 base, with 11 bases between. The CDR3, as DNA: TGTGCCAGCAGTTTCTCAGCTTTAGGCACAGATACGCAGTATTTT. This codes for CASSFSALGTDTQYF.

This clonotype turned up a few times. The gene calls are TRBV12-3 or TRBV12-4 and TRBJ2-3; 12 bases are shared with TRBD2. The CDR3 runs to 15 residues. The J segment lost 8 bases and the V segment lost 4 bases, leaving 7 bases of the junction unmatched. The CDR3 region is CASSYLAGGPGTQYF. The CDR3 DNA follows: TGTGCCAGCAGTTACCTAGCGGGGGGGCCCGGTACGCAGTATTTT.

The chain is built from TRBV25-1 and TRBJ2-1; TRBD1 or TRBD2 may be the D gene (6 bases each). The germline V and J ends were trimmed by 9 bases and 9 bases, with 18 bases remaining between them. CDR3 length equals 13 residues. Germline V CDR1 and CDR2: MGHDK, SYGVNS. The CDR3 here is CASRRGEAGEQFF. In DNA form, the CDR3 reads TGTGCCAGTCGGAGGGGGGAGGCGGGTGAGCAGTTCTTC.

This clonotype was found a few times. The J gene is TRBJ2-7, the V gene TRBV20-1, with D unclear. The CDR3 is 12 amino acids. Trimming cost V 2 bases and J 3 bases, with 8 bases left between them. CDR1 DFQATT and CDR2 SNEGSKA come from the germline V gene (reference sequence). The CDR3 DNA reads as TGCAGTGCTAGAAGCGACCGCTACGAGCAGTACTTC. Protein: CSARSDRYEQYF.

The chain links TRBV5-1 to TRBJ1-1; no reliable D call. The CDR3 is 15 amino acids. V gave up 0 bases and J gave up 0 bases, with 9 bases separating them. The germline gives CDR1 SGHRS, CDR2 YFSETQ. This CDR3 is CASSLDSTVNTEAFF. The DNA of the CDR3 is TGCGCCAGCAGCTTGGACAGCACGGTGAACACTGAAGCTTTCTTT.

In this sample, this clonotype turned up a few times. The chain uses TRBV24-1 and TRBJ2-1; D perhaps matches TRBD2 (6 bases). V dropped 6 bases and J dropped 8 bases, with 13 bases sitting between them. The germline V gene encodes CDR1 KGHDR and CDR2 SFDVKD. The CDR3 extends over 13 amino acids. The CDR3, as DNA: TGTGCCACCAGTACGACTAGTCACTATGAGCAGTTCTTC. Translating it yields CATSTTSHYEQFF.

This clonotype has more than one count but fewer than ten. J is TRBJ2-7 and V is TRBV5-1, with D hard to call. The V gene's germline CDR1 is SGHRS and CDR2 YFSETQ. The CDR3 is 11 residues long. The ends were cut back, 5 bases at V and 2 bases at J, with 5 bases in the middle. The CDR3 loop is CASRAAYEQYF. The CDR3 bases are TGCGCCAGCAGGGCCGCCTACGAGCAGTACTTC.

At least ten counts were recorded for this clonotype. The J gene is TRBJ2-1, the V gene TRBV24-1, with D possibly TRBD2 on 6 matching bases. This CDR3 is built from 15 residues. Trimming cost V 8 bases and J 0 bases, with 13 bases left between them. Germline CDR1 is KGHDR and CDR2 is SFDVKD. The CDR3 DNA is TGTGCCACCAACGCGGGGAATCCCTCCTACAATGAGCAGTTCTTC. This gives the protein CATNAGNPSYNEQFF.